The TCR beta chain under discussion was sequenced for a study of blood T cell repertoires in COVID-19. This CDR3 has 13 amino acids. Germline CDR1 MNHEY, CDR2 SVGAGI. Trimming stripped 0 bases from V and 8 bases from J, with 10 bases between. Per the study methods: Estimation of nucleated cell counts was performed using reference gene primer amplification. Sequencing was performed with immunoSEQ multiplex PCR; in TCRdb, only in-frame clones are kept and a portion is missing. V, J and clone size reflect that table, while D and trimming were determined from the DNA. The sample lists tens of thousands of clones; 84% were seen once.

The sequence derives from a man aged 50-59 years with active or convalescent COVID-19. V and J are TRBV6-5 and TRBJ1-2; D is uncertain. Sequenced: peripheral blood. CDR3 protein: CASSYSEGGGYTF. CDR3 coding DNA: TGTGCCAGCAGTTACTCGGAGGGAGGCGGCTACACCTTC.